Shown below are 17 T cell receptor beta chains from a single sample sequenced in a study of cytomegalovirus exposure and HLA in healthy donors. Clones were read by immunoSEQ multiplex PCR, and TCRdb kept only the in-frame ones, dropping some. The sample has about 240,000 clones; 75% to 90% are singletons. The material sequenced was PBMCs. All receptors derive from a woman in her twenties or thirties in good health and CMV-seropositive.

The rearrangement uses TRBV30 and TRBJ2-7; D may be TRBD2 (6 bases). Germline loops: CDR1 GTSNPN, CDR2 SVGIG (reference sequence). V shed 2 bases and J shed 7 bases, with 15 bases lying between them. The CDR3 spans 13 residues. The CDR3 DNA sequence: TGTGCCTGGAGTTCCGGGGGAGTAGAAGAGCAGTACTTC. This gives the protein CAWSSGGVEEQYF.

V is TRBV5-1 and J is TRBJ2-5, with TRBD2 matching 8 bases. The CDR3 totals 15 residues. CDR1 SGHRS and CDR2 YFSETQ come from the germline V gene. V was clipped by 2 bases and J by 5 bases; unmatched bases: 8. The chain's CDR3 is CASSLQAGALETQYF. DNA of the CDR3: TGCGCCAGCAGCTTACAAGCGGGAGCGTTGGAGACCCAGTACTTC.

The chain joins TRBV7-9 to TRBJ2-1; D remains unclear. CDR1 and CDR2 from the germline V gene are SEHNR and FQNEAQ (reference sequence). Deletions cut 11 bases from V and 2 bases from J, with 7 bases between. This CDR3 has 11 amino acids. Written as DNA, the CDR3 is TGTGCCTCGGGTCCCTACAATGAGCAGTTCTTC. This gives the protein CASGPYNEQFF.

The J gene is TRBJ2-1, the V gene TRBV11-2, with 12 bases lining up with TRBD2. The trim removed 6 bases at V and 9 bases at J, leaving 9 bases unmatched. CDR3 length equals 15 residues. Germline lookup yields CDR1 SGHAT and CDR2 FQNNGV. CDR3 DNA sequence: TGTGCCAGCAGAGAAGCGGGACTAGCGGGTCGTGAGCAGTTCTTC. Its translation is CASREAGLAGREQFF.

This clone was seen only a few times. The V gene is TRBV4-2, the J gene TRBJ1-2, with a weak D call TRBD1 (5 bases). The CDR3 is 16 residues long. V dropped 0 bases and J dropped 4 bases, with 15 bases sitting between them. Germline CDR1 is LGHNA and CDR2 is YNFKEQ. The CDR3: CASSQEYEGALYGYTF. The DNA for the CDR3 is TGTGCCAGCAGCCAAGAGTATGAAGGGGCCCTCTATGGCTACACCTTC.

The chain couples TRBV5-1 to TRBJ2-7; 10 nucleotides line up with TRBD2. V shed 3 bases and J 6 bases; nucleotides not matched to a gene: 6. In germline, CDR1 is SGHRS, CDR2 YFSETQ. The length of the CDR3 is 14 residues. Here the CDR3 reads CASSSIAGGLEQYF. Written as DNA, the CDR3 is TGCGCCAGCAGCTCTATAGCGGGAGGCCTCGAGCAGTACTTC.

This sequence joins TRBV5-1 and TRBJ2-2, with 7 bases that match TRBD2. This CDR3 has 17 residues. J lost 6 bases, V lost 0 bases, and 11 bases had no gene match. From germline, CDR1 is SGHRS and CDR2 YFSETQ. The CDR3 protein is CASSLEIGGGAPGELFF. The CDR3 nucleotides read TGCGCCAGCAGCTTGGAGATCGGGGGAGGGGCTCCCGGGGAGCTGTTTTTT.

The gene calls are TRBV2 and TRBJ2-7; 8 bases line up with TRBD1. J lost 4 bases, V lost 4 bases, and 6 bases had no gene match. There are 14 residues in the CDR3. The germline gives CDR1 SNHLY, CDR2 FYNNEI. The CDR3 bases are TGTGCCAGCAGTGGGACAGGGTCGGGGTACGAGCAGTACTTC. This gives the protein CASSGTGSGYEQYF. The full variable domain, rest sourced from reference TRBV2 and TRBJ2-7, is EPEVTQTPSHQVTQMGQEVILRCVPISNHLYFYWYRQILGQKVEFLVSFYNNEISEKSEIFDDQFSVERPDGSNFTLKIRSTKLEDSAMYFCASSGTGSGYEQYFGPGTRLTVT.

J is TRBJ2-1 and V is TRBV30, with D possibly TRBD2 on 6 matching bases. The CDR3 is 15 amino acids. From germline, CDR1 is GTSNPN and CDR2 SVGIG (reference sequence). V gave up 3 bases and J gave up 4 bases, with 16 bases separating them. The CDR3 bases are TGTGCCTGGAGCCCGTGGGGAGGAGGTTACAATGAGCAGTTCTTC. It is translated as CAWSPWGGGYNEQFF.

This rearrangement joins TRBV9 to TRBJ1-4, with TRBD1 matching over 11 bases. The CDR3 consists of 16 residues. The junction had 6 bases not matched to a gene; V was cut back by 3 bases and J by 5 bases. Germline CDR1 and CDR2: SGDLS and YYNGEE. The CDR3 sequence is CASSGGTGGMNEKLFF. As DNA, the CDR3 is TGTGCCAGCAGCGGGGGGACAGGGGGTATGAATGAAAAACTGTTTTTT.

The table lists this clone with a few counts. The chain uses TRBV6-5 and TRBJ2-7; weak D call: TRBD1 (7 bases). CDR1 MNHEY and CDR2 SVGAGI come from the germline V gene. V lost 4 bases, J lost 6 bases, and 16 bases lay in between. This CDR3 is 14 amino acids long. The CDR3 here is CASSSAGQNIEQYF. DNA of the CDR3: TGTGCCAGCAGTTCCGCGGGACAGAATATCGAGCAGTACTTC.

This clone was seen once. The chain links TRBV5-1 to TRBJ2-1; 7 positions match TRBD2. The trim removed 3 bases at V and 0 bases at J, leaving 6 bases unmatched. Looked up from germline, CDR1 is SGHRS and CDR2 is YFSETQ. The CDR3 spans 16 residues. CDR3 bases: TGCGCCAGCAGCTCCTTGGGGGGGTACTCCTACAATGAGCAGTTCTTC. Translated, it gives CASSSLGGYSYNEQFF.

The rearrangement joins TRBV29-1 to TRBJ1-3, with a weak D call TRBD1 (6 bases). This CDR3 is built from 16 residues. The V gene lost 6 bases and the J gene lost 0 bases, with 18 bases spanning the gap. CDR1 is SQVTM and CDR2 is ANQGSEA in the germline V gene. As DNA, the CDR3 is TGCAGCGTCACAAAGACAGGCCCGATCTCTGGAAACACCATATATTTT. Translated, it gives CSVTKTGPISGNTIYF.

This sequence joins TRBV7-9 and TRBJ2-5; 7 bases fit TRBD1. CDR1 and CDR2 from the germline V gene are SEHNR and FQNEAQ (reference sequence). This CDR3 is built from 16 residues. The J segment lost 5 bases and the V segment lost 8 bases, leaving 17 bases of the junction unmatched. The CDR3 bases are TGTGCCAGCCGACTGGGTATGGCAGGGGGATTGGAGACCCAGTACTTC. It specifies CASRLGMAGGLETQYF.

This clone showed up just once. This sequence joins TRBV5-1 and TRBJ2-1, with D hard to call. The V end was cut by 0 bases, the J end by 4 bases, with 14 bases between. The CDR3 length is 16 residues. Germline V gene data show CDR1 as SGHRS and CDR2 as YFSETQ. In DNA, the CDR3 is TGCGCCAGCAGCTTGGGGGTGGCGGTACGGTACAATGAGCAGTTCTTC. It codes for CASSLGVAVRYNEQFF.

This clone was seen only once. CDR3 DNA: TGTGCCAGTAGTATACTCCAGGGGTCGTCCTACGAGCAGTACTTC. This translates into CASSILQGSSYEQYF. The chain employs TRBV19 and TRBJ2-7; maybe TRBD1 (6 bases). The CDR3 totals 15 residues. CDR1 LNHDA and CDR2 SQIVND come from the germline V gene (reference sequence). V lost 2 bases and J 1 base, leaving 12 bases between the germline ends.

J is TRBJ1-2 and V is TRBV9; 7 nucleotides match TRBD1. The CDR3 totals 15 residues. The junction had 10 bases not matched to a gene; V was cut back by 3 bases and J by 5 bases. Germline assignment: CDR1 SGDLS and CDR2 YYNGEE. The CDR3 DNA reads as TGTGCCAGCAGCGCTTCGGGACAGCTTCTTTATGGCTACACCTTC. It yields the protein CASSASGQLLYGYTF.